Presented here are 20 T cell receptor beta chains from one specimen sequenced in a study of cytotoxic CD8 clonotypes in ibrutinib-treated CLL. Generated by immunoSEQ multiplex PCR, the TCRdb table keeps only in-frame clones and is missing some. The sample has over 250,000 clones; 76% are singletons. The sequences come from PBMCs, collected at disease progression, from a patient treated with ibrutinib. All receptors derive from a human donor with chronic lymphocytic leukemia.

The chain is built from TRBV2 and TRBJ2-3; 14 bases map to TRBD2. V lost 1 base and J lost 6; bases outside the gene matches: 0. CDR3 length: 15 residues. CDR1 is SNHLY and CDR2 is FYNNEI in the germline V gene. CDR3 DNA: TGTGCCAGCAGTGAAGGACTAGCGGGAGGGGATACGCAGTATTTT. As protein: CASSEGLAGGDTQYF.

The CDR3 spells CASSYAGKAFF. CDR3 bases: TGTGCCAGCAGTTATGCGGGCAAGGCTTTCTTT. The chain uses TRBV6-5 and TRBJ1-1, with D uncertain. Germline V gene sequence: CDR1 MNHEY, CDR2 SVGAGI. This CDR3 comprises 11 residues. Trimming removed 3 bases from V and 11 bases from J, with 10 bases in between.

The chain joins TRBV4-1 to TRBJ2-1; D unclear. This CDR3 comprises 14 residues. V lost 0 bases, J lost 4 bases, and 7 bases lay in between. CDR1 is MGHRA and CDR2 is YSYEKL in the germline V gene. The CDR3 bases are TGCGCCAGCAGCCAAGAGGACGTATACAATGAGCAGTTCTTC. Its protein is CASSQEDVYNEQFF.

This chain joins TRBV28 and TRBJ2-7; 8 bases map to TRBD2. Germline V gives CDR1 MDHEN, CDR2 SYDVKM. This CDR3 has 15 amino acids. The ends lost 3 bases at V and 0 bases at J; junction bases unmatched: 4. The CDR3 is CASSFTAGVSYEQYF. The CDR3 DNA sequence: TGTGCCAGCAGTTTCACAGCGGGAGTCTCCTACGAGCAGTACTTC.

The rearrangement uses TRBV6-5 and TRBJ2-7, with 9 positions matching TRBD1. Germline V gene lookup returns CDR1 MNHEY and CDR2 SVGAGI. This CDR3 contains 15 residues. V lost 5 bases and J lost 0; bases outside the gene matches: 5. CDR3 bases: TGTGCCAGCAGTACCCTGACAGGGGGCTCCTACGAGCAGTACTTC. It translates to CASSTLTGGSYEQYF.

CDR3: CASSVQGPPGNTIYF. Written as DNA, the CDR3 is TGTGCCAGCAGTGTACAGGGACCCCCTGGAAACACCATATATTTT. The chain links TRBV2 to TRBJ1-3; a possible D gene is TRBD1 (6 bases). V was trimmed by 4 bases and J by 2 bases, leaving 12 bases between them. The CDR3 is made up of 15 amino acids. Germline CDR1 reads SNHLY; CDR2 reads FYNNEI.

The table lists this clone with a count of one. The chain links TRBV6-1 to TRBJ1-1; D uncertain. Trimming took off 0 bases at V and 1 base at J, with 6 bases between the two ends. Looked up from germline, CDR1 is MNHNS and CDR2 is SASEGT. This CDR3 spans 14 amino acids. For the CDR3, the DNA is TGTGCCAGCAGTGAAGCGCGGCAGAACACTGAAGCTTTCTTT. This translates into CASSEARQNTEAFF.

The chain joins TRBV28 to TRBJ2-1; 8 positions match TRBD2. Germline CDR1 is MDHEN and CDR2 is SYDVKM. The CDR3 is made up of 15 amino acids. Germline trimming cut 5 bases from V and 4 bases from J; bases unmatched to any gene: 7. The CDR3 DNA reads TGTGCCAGCAGTAGGACCGGGACTAGATACAATGAGCAGTTCTTC. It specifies CASSRTGTRYNEQFF. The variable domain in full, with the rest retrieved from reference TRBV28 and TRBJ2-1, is DVKVTQSSRYLVKRTGEKVFLECVQDMDHENMFWYRQDPGLGLRLIYFSYDVKMKEKGDIPEGYSVSREKKERFSLILESASTNQTSMYLCASSRTGTRYNEQFFGPGTRLTVL.

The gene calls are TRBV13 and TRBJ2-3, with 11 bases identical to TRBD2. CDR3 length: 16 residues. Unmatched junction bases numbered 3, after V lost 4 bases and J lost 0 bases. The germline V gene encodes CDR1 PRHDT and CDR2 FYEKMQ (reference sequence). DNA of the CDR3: TGTGCCAGCAGCTCACGACTAGCGGGAAGCACAGATACGCAGTATTTT. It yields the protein CASSSRLAGSTDTQYF. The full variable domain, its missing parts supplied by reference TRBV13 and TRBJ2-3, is AAGVIQSPRHLIKEKRETATLKCYPIPRHDTVYWYQQGPGQDPQFLISFYEKMQSDKGSIPDRFSAQQFSDYHSELNMSSLELGDSALYFCASSSRLAGSTDTQYFGPGTRLTVL.

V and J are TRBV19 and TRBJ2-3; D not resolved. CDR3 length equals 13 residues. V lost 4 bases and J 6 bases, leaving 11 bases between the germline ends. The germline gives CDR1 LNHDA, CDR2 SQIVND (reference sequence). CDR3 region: CASSNSMADTQYF. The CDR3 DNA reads TGTGCCAGTAGTAACAGTATGGCTGATACGCAGTATTTT.

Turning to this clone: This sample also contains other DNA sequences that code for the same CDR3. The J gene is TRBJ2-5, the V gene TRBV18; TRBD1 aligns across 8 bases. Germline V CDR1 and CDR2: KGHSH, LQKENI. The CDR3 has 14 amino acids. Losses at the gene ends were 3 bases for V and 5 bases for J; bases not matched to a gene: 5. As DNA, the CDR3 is TGTGCCAGCTCACCGGACAGGGTTCGGGAGACCCAGTACTTC. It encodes CASSPDRVRETQYF.

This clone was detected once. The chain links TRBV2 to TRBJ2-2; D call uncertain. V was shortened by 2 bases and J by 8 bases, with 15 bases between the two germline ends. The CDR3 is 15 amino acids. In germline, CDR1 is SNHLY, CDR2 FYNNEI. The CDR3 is CASSEHQQRGGELFF. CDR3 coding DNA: TGTGCCAGCAGTGAACATCAACAGAGAGGAGGGGAGCTGTTTTTT.

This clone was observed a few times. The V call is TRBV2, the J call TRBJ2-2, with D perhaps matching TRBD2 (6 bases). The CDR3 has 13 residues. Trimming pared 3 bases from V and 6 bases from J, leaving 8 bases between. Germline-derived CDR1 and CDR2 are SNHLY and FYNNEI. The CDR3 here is CASSDAGSGELFF. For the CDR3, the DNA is TGTGCCAGCAGTGACGCGGGGTCCGGGGAGCTGTTTTTT.

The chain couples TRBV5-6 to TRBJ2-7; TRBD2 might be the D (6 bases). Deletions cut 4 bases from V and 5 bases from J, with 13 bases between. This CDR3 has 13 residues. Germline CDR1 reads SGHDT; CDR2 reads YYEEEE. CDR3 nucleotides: TGTGCCAGCAGCAGAACTAGCACCAACGAGCAGTACTTC. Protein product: CASSRTSTNEQYF.

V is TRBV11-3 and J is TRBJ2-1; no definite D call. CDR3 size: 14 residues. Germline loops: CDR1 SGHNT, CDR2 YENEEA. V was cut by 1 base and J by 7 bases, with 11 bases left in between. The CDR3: CASSLVGTRNEQFF. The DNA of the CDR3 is TGTGCCAGCAGCTTAGTTGGTACGCGGAATGAGCAGTTCTTC.

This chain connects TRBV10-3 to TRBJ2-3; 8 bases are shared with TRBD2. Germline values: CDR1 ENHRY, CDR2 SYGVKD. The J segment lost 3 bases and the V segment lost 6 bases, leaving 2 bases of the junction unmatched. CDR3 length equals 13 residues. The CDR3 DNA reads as TGTGCCATCAGGACTAGCGAAACAGATACGCAGTATTTT. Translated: CAIRTSETDTQYF.

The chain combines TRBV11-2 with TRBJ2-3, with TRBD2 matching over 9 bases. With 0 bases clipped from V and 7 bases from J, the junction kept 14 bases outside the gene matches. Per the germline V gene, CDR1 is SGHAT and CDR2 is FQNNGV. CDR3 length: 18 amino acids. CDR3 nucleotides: TGTGCCAGCAGCTTAGAAATGCGGCTAGCGGGGACTAAGCATACGCAGTATTTT. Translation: CASSLEMRLAGTKHTQYF.

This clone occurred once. The CDR3 DNA is TGTGCCAGCAGCTTCTCGACTAGCAGTAAGCAGTACTTC. This encodes CASSFSTSSKQYF. V is TRBV7-2 and J is TRBJ2-7, with 7 nucleotides matching TRBD2. V shed 3 bases, J shed 8 bases, and the junction held 7 bases outside the gene matches. The CDR3 has 13 amino acids. CDR1 is SGHTA, CDR2 FQGNSA, per germline.

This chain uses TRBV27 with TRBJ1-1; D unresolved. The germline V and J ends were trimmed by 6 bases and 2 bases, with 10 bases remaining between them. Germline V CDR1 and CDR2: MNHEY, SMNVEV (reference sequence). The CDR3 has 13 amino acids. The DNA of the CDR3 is TGTGCCAGCAGGCCCCTTCCAAACACTGAAGCTTTCTTT. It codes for CASRPLPNTEAFF.

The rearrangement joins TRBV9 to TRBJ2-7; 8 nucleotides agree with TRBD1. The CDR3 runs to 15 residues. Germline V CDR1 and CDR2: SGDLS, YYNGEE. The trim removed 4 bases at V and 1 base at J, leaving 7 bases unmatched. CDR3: CASSPSGTGSYEQYF. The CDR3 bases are TGTGCCAGCAGCCCTTCCGGGACAGGATCCTACGAGCAGTACTTC.